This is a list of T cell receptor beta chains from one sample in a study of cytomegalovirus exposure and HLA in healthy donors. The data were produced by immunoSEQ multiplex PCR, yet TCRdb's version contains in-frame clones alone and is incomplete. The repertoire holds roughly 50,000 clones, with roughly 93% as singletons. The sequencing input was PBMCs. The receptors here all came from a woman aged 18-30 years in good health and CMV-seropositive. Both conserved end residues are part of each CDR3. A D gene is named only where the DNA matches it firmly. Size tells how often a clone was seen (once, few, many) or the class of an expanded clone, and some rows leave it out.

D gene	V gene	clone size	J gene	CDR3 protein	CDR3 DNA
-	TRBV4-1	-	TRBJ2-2	CASSQGTAMGHRTGELFF	TGCGCCAGCAGCCAAGGCACAGCGATGGGACACCGGACCGGGGAGCTGTTTTTT
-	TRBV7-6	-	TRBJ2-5	CASSPLGAKTQYF	TGTGCCAGCAGCCCATTAGGGGCTAAGACCCAGTACTTC
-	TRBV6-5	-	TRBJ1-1	CASSLNSGMNTEAFF	TGTGCCAGCAGCTTGAATTCGGGGATGAACACTGAAGCTTTCTTT
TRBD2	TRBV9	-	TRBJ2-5	CASSVQRGGRETQYF	TGTGCCAGCAGCGTCCAGCGGGGGGGCCGGGAGACCCAGTACTTC
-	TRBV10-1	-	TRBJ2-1	CASSSSGKNEQFF	TGCGCCAGCAGTTCTTCAGGGAAGAATGAGCAGTTCTTC
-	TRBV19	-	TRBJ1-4	CASSGGSATNEKLFF	TGTGCCAGTAGTGGGGGGAGCGCAACTAATGAAAAACTGTTTTTT
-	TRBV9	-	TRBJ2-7	CASSVVPAYEQYF	TGTGCCAGCAGCGTAGTCCCAGCCTACGAGCAGTACTTC
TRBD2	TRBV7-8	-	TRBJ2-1	CASSSSPLTRGGSDEQFF	TGTGCCAGCAGCTCCAGCCCCTTGACGCGGGGGGGCAGCGATGAGCAGTTCTTC
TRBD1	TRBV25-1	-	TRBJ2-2	CASSEGTGANTGELFF	TGTGCCAGCAGTGAAGGGACAGGGGCGAACACCGGGGAGCTGTTTTTT
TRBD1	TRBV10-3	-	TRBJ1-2	CAIFGTGYGYTF	TGTGCCATCTTCGGGACAGGGTATGGCTACACCTTC
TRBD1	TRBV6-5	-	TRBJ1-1	CASSYTTGEDTEAFF	TGTGCCAGCAGTTACACCACAGGGGAGGACACTGAAGCTTTCTTT
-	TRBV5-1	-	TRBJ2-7	CASSLEGSGHSYEQYF	TGCGCCAGCAGCTTGGAAGGTAGCGGACACTCCTACGAGCAGTACTTC
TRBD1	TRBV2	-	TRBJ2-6	CASAGQGSSGANVLTF	TGTGCCAGCGCGGGACAGGGGAGCTCTGGGGCCAACGTCCTGACTTTC
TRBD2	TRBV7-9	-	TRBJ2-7	CASSLGGTPHEQYF	TGTGCCAGCAGCTTGGGAGGGACTCCCCACGAGCAGTACTTC
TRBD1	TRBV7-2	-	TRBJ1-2	CASSLARTGTNYGYTF	TGTGCCAGCAGCTTAGCCCGGACAGGAACCAACTATGGCTACACCTTC
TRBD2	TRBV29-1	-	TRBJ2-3	CSVDGLAGGQGTDTQYF	TGCAGCGTTGATGGACTAGCGGGGGGGCAAGGCACAGATACGCAGTATTTT
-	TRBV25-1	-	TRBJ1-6	CASRFGGNSPLHF	TGTGCCAGCAGGTTCGGTGGTAATTCACCCCTCCACTTT
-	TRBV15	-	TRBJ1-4	CATSRAPGVGEKLFF	TGTGCCACCAGCAGAGCGCCGGGGGTGGGAGAAAAACTGTTTTTT
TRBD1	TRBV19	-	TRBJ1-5	CASRQGGPSYSNQPQHF	TGTGCCAGTCGACAGGGGGGCCCCTCTTATAGCAATCAGCCCCAGCATTTT
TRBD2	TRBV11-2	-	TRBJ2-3	CASSLGTSGTTDTQYF	TGTGCCAGCAGCCTCGGGACTAGCGGAACCACAGATACGCAGTATTTT
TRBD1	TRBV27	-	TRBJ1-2	CASSTTGNGYTF	TGTGCCAGCAGCACGACAGGGAATGGCTACACCTTC
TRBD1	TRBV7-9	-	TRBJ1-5	CASSLAGQGQPQHF	TGTGCCAGCAGCTTAGCCGGACAGGGCCAGCCCCAGCATTTT
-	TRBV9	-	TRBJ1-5	CASSVNSNQPQHF	TGTGCCAGCAGCGTTAATAGCAATCAGCCCCAGCATTTT
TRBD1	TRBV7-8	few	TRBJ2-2	CASSLVSTGGSRKLFF	TGTGCCAGCAGCTTAGTTAGCACAGGGGGGTCTCGAAAGCTGTTTTTT
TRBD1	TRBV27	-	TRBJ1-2	CASSTGGYGYTF	TGTGCCAGCAGCACAGGGGGCTATGGCTACACCTTC
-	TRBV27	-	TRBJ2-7	CASNPWRATTYEQYF	TGTGCCAGCAACCCGTGGAGGGCTACAACCTACGAGCAGTACTTC
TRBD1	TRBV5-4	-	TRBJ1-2	CASSLGMGTGGFATYGYTF	TGTGCCAGCAGCTTGGGGATGGGGACAGGGGGCTTCGCTACCTATGGCTACACCTTC
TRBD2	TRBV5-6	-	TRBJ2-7	CASSFRSSGGPTKYF	TGTGCCAGCAGCTTCCGTTCTAGCGGGGGGCCTACAAAGTACTTC
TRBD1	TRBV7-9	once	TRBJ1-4	CASSVRDSTLDLNEKLFF	TGTGCCAGCAGCGTCCGGGACAGCACACTCGATTTAAATGAAAAACTGTTTTTT
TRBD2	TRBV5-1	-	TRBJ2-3	CASRLAESTDTQYF	TGCGCCAGTCGACTAGCCGAAAGCACAGATACGCAGTATTTT
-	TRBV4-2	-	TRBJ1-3	CASSQDSSGNTIYF	TGTGCCAGCAGCCAAGACAGCTCTGGAAACACCATATATTTT
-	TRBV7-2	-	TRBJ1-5	CASSLSPGQPQHF	TGTGCCAGCAGCTTATCCCCAGGGCAGCCCCAGCATTTT
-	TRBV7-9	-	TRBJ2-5	CASSPVRTYQETQYF	TGTGCCAGCAGTCCCGTCAGGACATACCAAGAGACCCAGTACTTC
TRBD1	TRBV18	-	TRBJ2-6	CAAAPRPNGQGSGANVLTF	TGTGCCGCAGCACCACGTCCAAACGGACAGGGAAGTGGGGCCAACGTCCTGACTTTC
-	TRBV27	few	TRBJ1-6	CASSLGGGGWRPLHF	TGTGCCAGCAGTTTGGGAGGGGGGGGATGGAGGCCCCTCCACTTT
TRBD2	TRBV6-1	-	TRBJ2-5	CASSGTRDYPYQETQYF	TGTGCCAGCAGTGGGACCAGGGACTACCCGTACCAAGAGACCCAGTACTTC
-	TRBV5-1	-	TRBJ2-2	CASSFASGTGELFF	TGCGCCAGCAGCTTCGCGTCAGGCACCGGGGAGCTGTTTTTT
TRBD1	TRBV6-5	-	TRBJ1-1	CASSYTGGQGLTEAFF	TGTGCCAGCAGTTACACGGGGGGACAGGGGTTGACCGAAGCTTTCTTT
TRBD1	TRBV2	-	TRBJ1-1	CASSKTGPGTEAFF	TGTGCCAGCAGTAAGACAGGGCCGGGCACTGAAGCTTTCTTT
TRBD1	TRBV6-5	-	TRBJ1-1	CASSYGQATEAFF	TGTGCCAGCAGTTATGGACAGGCCACTGAAGCTTTCTTT
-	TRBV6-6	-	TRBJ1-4	CASSYQGSTNEKLFF	TGTGCCAGCAGTTATCAGGGCTCCACTAATGAAAAACTGTTTTTT
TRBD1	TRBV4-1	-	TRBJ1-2	CASSQTPMDRKTYGYTF	TGCGCCAGCAGCCAGACCCCGATGGACAGGAAAACGTATGGCTACACCTTC
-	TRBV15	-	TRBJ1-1	CATRGEGLGRASRDPTETEAFF	TGTGCCACCAGGGGGGAGGGGCTCGGCCGGGCTTCCCGCGACCCGACCGAGACTGAAGCTTTCTTT
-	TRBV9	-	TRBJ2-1	CASSAQGNYNEQFF	TGTGCCAGCAGTGCACAGGGTAACTACAATGAGCAGTTCTTC
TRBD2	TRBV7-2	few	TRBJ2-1	CASSPQRGLNEQFF	TGTGCCAGCAGCCCACAGCGGGGGTTAAATGAGCAGTTCTTC
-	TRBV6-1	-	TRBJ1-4	CASSEVAGTNEKLFF	TGTGCCAGCAGTGAAGTTGCAGGAACGAATGAAAAACTGTTTTTT
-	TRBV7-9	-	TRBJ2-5	CASSFGSKGTQYF	TGTGCCAGCAGTTTCGGGTCCAAAGGGACCCAGTACTTC
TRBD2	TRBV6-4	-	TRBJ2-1	CASSDSTSGGKFF	TGTGCCAGCAGTGACTCGACTAGCGGGGGGAAGTTCTTC
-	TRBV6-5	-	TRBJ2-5	CASRSTGYQETQYF	TGTGCCAGCAGGTCTACAGGTTACCAAGAGACCCAGTACTTC
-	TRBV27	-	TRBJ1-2	CASSSDPRANYGYTF	TGTGCCAGCAGTTCAGACCCCAGGGCTAACTATGGCTACACCTTC
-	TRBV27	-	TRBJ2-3	CASSLSQGLGTDTQYF	TGTGCCAGCAGTTTATCTCAGGGGCTAGGCACAGATACGCAGTATTTT
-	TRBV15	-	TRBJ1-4	CATSSPAVGEKLFF	TGTGCCACCAGCTCTCCCGCGGTGGGTGAAAAACTGTTTTTT
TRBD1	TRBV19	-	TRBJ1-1	CASSRRQGNTEAFF	TGTGCCAGTAGTCGCCGACAGGGAAACACTGAAGCTTTCTTT
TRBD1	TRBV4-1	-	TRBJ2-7	CASSQFRDRGTYEQYF	TGCGCCAGCAGCCAGTTCCGGGACAGGGGGACCTACGAGCAGTACTTC
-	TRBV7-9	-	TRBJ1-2	CASRVLEGNYGYTF	TGTGCCAGCAGAGTATTGGAGGGAAATTATGGCTACACCTTC
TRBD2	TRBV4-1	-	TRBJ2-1	CASSQASGNNEQFF	TGCGCCAGCAGCCAGGCTAGCGGGAACAATGAGCAGTTCTTC
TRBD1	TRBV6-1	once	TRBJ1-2	CASSGTVEGAYTF	TGTGCCAGCAGTGGGACTGTTGAGGGGGCCTACACCTTC
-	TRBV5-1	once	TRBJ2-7	CASSYANSGDEQYF	TGCGCCAGCAGCTACGCCAATTCCGGGGACGAGCAGTACTTC
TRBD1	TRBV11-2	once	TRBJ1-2	CASTLDRGRGYTF	TGTGCCAGCACCTTGGACAGGGGGCGAGGCTACACCTTC